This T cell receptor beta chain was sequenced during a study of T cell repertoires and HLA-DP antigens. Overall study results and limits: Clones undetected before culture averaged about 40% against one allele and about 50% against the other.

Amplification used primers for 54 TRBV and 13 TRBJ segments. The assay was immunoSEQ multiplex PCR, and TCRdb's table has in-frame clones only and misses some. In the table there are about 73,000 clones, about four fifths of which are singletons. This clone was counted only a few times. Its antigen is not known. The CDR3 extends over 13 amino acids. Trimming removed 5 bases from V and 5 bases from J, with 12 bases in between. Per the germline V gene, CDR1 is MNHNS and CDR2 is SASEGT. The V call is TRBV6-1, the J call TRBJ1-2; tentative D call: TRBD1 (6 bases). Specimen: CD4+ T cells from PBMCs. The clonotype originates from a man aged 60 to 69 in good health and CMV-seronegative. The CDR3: CASSSRGSYGYTF. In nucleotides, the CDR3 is TGTGCCAGCAGTAGCAGGGGAAGTTATGGCTACACCTTC.